These T cell receptor beta chains were read from a single sample in a study of blood T cell repertoires in COVID-19. Only in-frame clones appear in the TCRdb table, and some are missing; sequencing was by immunoSEQ multiplex PCR. The sample holds approximately 270,000 clones, over 75% seen once. Sequencing was done on a sample of PBMCs or T cells enriched from blood (not recorded which). The receptor set was obtained from a woman in her forties or fifties who had recovered from COVID-19. CDR3s include the opening cysteine and the closing phenylalanine or tryptophan. D genes are given only for firm matches. The size of a clone is reported for some rows only, either as once, few or many, or as a class for expanded clones.

v_gene	j_gene	d_gene	abundance	CDR3aa	CDR3nt
TRBV27	TRBJ1-6	TRBD1	.	CASTGGGQNSPLHF	TGTGCCAGCACGGGGGGGGGACAGAATTCACCCCTCCACTTT
TRBV11-2	TRBJ1-1	.	.	CASSLDYQGGYTEAFF	TGTGCCAGCAGCTTAGATTATCAGGGAGGGTACACTGAAGCTTTCTTT
TRBV6-5	TRBJ1-1	TRBD1	.	CASSYGDSNTEAFF	TGTGCCAGCAGTTACGGGGACAGCAACACTGAAGCTTTCTTT
TRBV4-2	TRBJ2-2	.	few	CASSRERRSEAGELFF	TGTGCCAGCAGCCGCGAGAGGCGGAGTGAGGCCGGGGAGCTGTTTTTT
TRBV11-2	TRBJ2-7	TRBD1	.	CASSLQPPGTGVGHEQYF	TGTGCCAGCAGCTTACAACCCCCCGGGACAGGGGTCGGCCACGAGCAGTACTTC
TRBV28	TRBJ1-3	.	few	CASGGGGGSGNTIYF	TGTGCCAGTGGCGGTGGGGGGGGCTCTGGAAACACCATATATTTT
TRBV7-9	TRBJ2-1	.	.	CASSLQGYEQFF	TGTGCCAGCAGCTTACAGGGCTATGAGCAGTTCTTC
TRBV23-1	TRBJ1-5	.	.	CASSQLNQPQHF	TGCGCCAGCAGTCAACTCAATCAGCCCCAGCATTTT
TRBV10-3	TRBJ1-5	.	.	CAIGAGGGDQPQHF	TGTGCCATCGGGGCTGGGGGGGGCGATCAGCCCCAGCATTTT
TRBV5-1	TRBJ2-1	TRBD2	.	CASSLAQGLVAGEQFF	TGCGCCAGCAGCTTGGCGCAGGGACTAGTGGCAGGGGAGCAGTTCTTC
TRBV7-9	TRBJ2-7	TRBD2	.	CASSLGGTSGSYEQYF	TGTGCCAGCAGCTTGGGGGGGACTAGCGGCTCCTACGAGCAGTACTTC
TRBV28	TRBJ1-5	.	.	CASSSSQPQHF	TGTGCCAGCAGTAGCTCTCAGCCCCAGCATTTT
TRBV27	TRBJ2-7	.	.	CASAPGLGYEQYF	TGTGCCAGCGCCCCGGGGTTGGGTTACGAGCAGTACTTC
TRBV7-9	TRBJ2-5	.	.	CASSFTVQETQYF	TGTGCCAGCAGCTTTACTGTTCAAGAGACCCAGTACTTC
TRBV28	TRBJ2-1	.	.	CASSLFSRGRNEQFF	TGTGCCAGCAGTTTATTTTCCAGGGGCCGCAATGAGCAGTTCTTC
TRBV5-1	TRBJ2-5	.	.	CASTVPGGTDQETQYF	TGCGCCAGCACGGTCCCGGGCGGGACGGACCAAGAGACCCAGTACTTC
TRBV19	TRBJ2-7	.	.	CASTHRFYEQYF	TGTGCCAGTACCCACAGGTTCTACGAGCAGTACTTC
TRBV5-1	TRBJ1-2	TRBD1	.	CASSLGTGGYGYTF	TGCGCCAGCAGCTTGGGGACAGGTGGCTATGGCTACACCTTC
TRBV19	TRBJ2-7	.	.	CASSIWMDARNEQYF	TGTGCCAGTAGTATTTGGATGGATGCGAGGAACGAGCAGTACTTC
TRBV10-3	TRBJ2-1	TRBD1	.	CAISPKDRGSYNEQFF	TGTGCCATCAGTCCCAAAGACAGGGGATCCTACAATGAGCAGTTCTTC
TRBV27	TRBJ2-1	TRBD2	.	CASTLAGGPRGEQFF	TGTGCCAGCACCCTAGCGGGAGGGCCTAGGGGTGAGCAGTTCTTC
TRBV5-1	TRBJ2-4	TRBD2	.	CASSARTSGFLAKNIQYF	TGCGCCAGCAGCGCGAGGACTAGCGGATTTTTAGCCAAAAACATTCAGTACTTC
TRBV5-1	TRBJ2-3	TRBD1	.	CASSLQGAFADTQYF	TGCGCCAGCAGCTTACAGGGGGCATTTGCAGATACGCAGTATTTT
TRBV7-9	TRBJ2-1	TRBD2	.	CASSGASGTSSYNEQFF	TGTGCCAGCAGCGGGGCTAGCGGGACCAGCTCCTACAATGAGCAGTTCTTC
TRBV25-1	TRBJ2-7	TRBD2	.	CASSEMGDYYEQYF	TGTGCCAGCAGTGAGATGGGGGACTACTACGAGCAGTACTTC
TRBV6-5	TRBJ2-3	.	.	CASSYWGPLQYF	TGTGCCAGCAGTTATTGGGGGCCCCTGCAGTATTTT
TRBV7-3	TRBJ2-1	TRBD2	.	CASSPTGTSGRNEQFF	TGTGCCAGCAGCCCGACCGGGACTAGCGGGAGGAATGAGCAGTTCTTC
TRBV5-8	TRBJ1-5	.	.	CATAAGGQPQHF	TGTGCCACCGCGGCGGGGGGTCAGCCCCAGCATTTT
TRBV5-1	TRBJ2-2	TRBD1	.	CASARQGSTGELFF	TGCGCCAGCGCCAGACAGGGTAGCACCGGGGAGCTGTTTTTT
TRBV3-1/TRBV3-2	TRBJ1-5	TRBD1	.	CASSPRQGWQPQHF	TGTGCCAGCAGCCCCCGACAGGGGTGGCAGCCCCAGCATTTT
TRBV6-5	TRBJ2-7	.	.	CASSLGWSSYEQYF	TGTGCCAGCAGTCTAGGATGGAGCTCCTACGAGCAGTACTTC
TRBV4-1	TRBJ2-1	.	.	CASSQALSSSYNEQFF	TGCGCCAGCAGCCAAGCCTTGTCGAGCTCCTACAATGAGCAGTTCTTC
TRBV19	TRBJ1-5	.	.	CASSIGGGGSNQPQHF	TGTGCCAGTAGTATAGGCGGGGGAGGGAGCAATCAGCCCCAGCATTTT
TRBV11-2	TRBJ2-4	TRBD2	.	CASSYGTSGSGDIQYF	TGTGCCAGCAGCTACGGGACTAGCGGGAGTGGGGACATTCAGTACTTC
TRBV10-3	TRBJ2-1	TRBD2	.	CAIRAGPGLVKNEQFF	TGTGCCATCAGAGCTGGTCCGGGACTAGTCAAAAATGAGCAGTTCTTC
TRBV5-4	TRBJ2-7	TRBD2	.	CASSPGLAELYEQYF	TGTGCCAGCAGCCCGGGACTAGCGGAGCTCTACGAGCAGTACTTC
TRBV14	TRBJ2-3	.	once	CASSLQGWADTQYF	TGTGCCAGCAGCCTACAGGGATGGGCAGATACGCAGTATTTT
TRBV24-1	TRBJ2-5	TRBD1	.	CATSGAGGALGETQYF	TGTGCCACCAGTGGGGCAGGGGGTGCCTTAGGAGAGACCCAGTACTTC
TRBV27	TRBJ1-4	TRBD1	.	CASSLFGTGVEKLFF	TGTGCCAGCAGTTTGTTTGGGACAGGGGTTGAAAAACTGTTTTTT
TRBV28	TRBJ2-2	TRBD2	.	CASSFFRTSGRTNTGELFF	TGTGCCAGCAGTTTCTTTCGGACTAGCGGGAGGACGAACACCGGGGAGCTGTTTTTT
TRBV7-9	TRBJ1-1	.	few	CASSRQPVNTEAFF	TGTGCCAGCAGTCGACAGCCGGTGAACACTGAAGCTTTCTTT
TRBV3-1/TRBV3-2	TRBJ2-2	.	.	CASSPPRGSVGTGELFF	TGTGCCAGCAGCCCGCCCAGGGGCTCCGTAGGAACCGGGGAGCTGTTTTTT
TRBV28	TRBJ1-5	TRBD1	.	CASSLPGQGYNQPQHF	TGTGCCAGCAGTCTACCGGGACAGGGATACAATCAGCCCCAGCATTTT
TRBV5-1	TRBJ2-1	TRBD2	.	CASSSSLAGVGNEQFF	TGCGCCAGCAGCTCCTCTCTAGCGGGAGTGGGCAATGAGCAGTTCTTC
TRBV2	TRBJ2-1	TRBD2	once	CASGGTSGRANEQFF	TGTGCCAGCGGGGGGACTAGCGGGAGGGCCAATGAGCAGTTCTTC
TRBV2	TRBJ2-7	TRBD2	.	CASLGLADLGYEQYF	TGTGCCAGCTTGGGGCTAGCGGACCTCGGGTACGAGCAGTACTTC
TRBV11-2	TRBJ2-1	TRBD2	.	CASSLEREWYNEQFF	TGTGCCAGCAGCTTAGAGCGGGAGTGGTACAATGAGCAGTTCTTC
TRBV5-1	TRBJ1-2	TRBD1	.	CASRSSGQHYGYTF	TGCGCCAGCAGATCATCGGGACAGCACTATGGCTACACCTTC
TRBV19	TRBJ2-7	TRBD1	.	CASSSWTGLSYEQYF	TGTGCCAGTAGTTCTTGGACAGGTCTCTCCTACGAGCAGTACTTC
TRBV18	TRBJ1-2	.	.	CASSPLAAQGNYGYTF	TGTGCCAGCTCACCATTGGCTGCCCAGGGGAACTATGGCTACACCTTC
TRBV6-1	TRBJ1-1	TRBD1	.	CASSESFTGGPTEAFF	TGTGCCAGCAGTGAAAGTTTTACAGGGGGCCCCACTGAAGCTTTCTTT
TRBV28	TRBJ1-2	TRBD1	.	CASSYRTGVGYGYTF	TGTGCCAGCAGTTACCGGACAGGGGTGGGGTATGGCTACACCTTC
TRBV5-5	TRBJ1-4	TRBD1	.	CASSLRRGYDEKLFF	TGTGCCAGCAGCTTGCGCAGGGGGTACGATGAAAAACTGTTTTTT
TRBV9	TRBJ1-3	.	once	CASSVEASADSGNTIYF	TGTGCCAGCAGCGTAGAGGCATCGGCGGACTCTGGAAACACCATATATTTT
TRBV9	TRBJ2-3	.	few	CASSVVSDTQYF	TGTGCCAGCAGCGTAGTATCAGATACGCAGTATTTT
TRBV19	TRBJ1-2	.	.	CASSAGGYGYTF	TGTGCCAGTTCAGCCGGGGGCTATGGCTACACCTTC
TRBV3-1/TRBV3-2	TRBJ1-3	TRBD1	.	CASSQTRGLGNTIYF	TGTGCCAGCAGCCAGACCAGGGGGCTCGGAAACACCATATATTTT
TRBV3-1/TRBV3-2	TRBJ2-2	.	.	CASSLTTAGELFF	TGTGCCAGCAGCCTGACAACGGCCGGGGAGCTGTTTTTT